Detailed here is one TCR beta chain. CDR3 length equals 15 residues. Germline CDR1 KGHDR, CDR2 SFDVKD. Trimming stripped 9 bases from V and 0 bases from J, with 17 bases between. The sample originates from a study of patients and donors after allogeneic stem cell transplantation. MiXCR, applied by TCRdb to the RT-PCR reads, yields one record per CDR3 protein. The sample lists tens of thousands of distinct CDR3 sequences, 13% occurring once. Sequencing input: blood, either unsorted or a sorted T cell fraction (not recorded which). The receptor was isolated from a human donor who was either an allogeneic HSCT recipient or a stem cell or donor lymphocyte infusion donor (not recorded which). It is not recorded whose cells these are; they may come from a transplant donor. J is TRBJ2-7 and V is TRBV24-1, with a possible D match to TRBD1 (5 bases). The CDR3 bases are TGTGCCACCGGACAAAAAGGACATCTCTCCTACGAGCAGTACTTC. It translates to CATGQKGHLSYEQYF.